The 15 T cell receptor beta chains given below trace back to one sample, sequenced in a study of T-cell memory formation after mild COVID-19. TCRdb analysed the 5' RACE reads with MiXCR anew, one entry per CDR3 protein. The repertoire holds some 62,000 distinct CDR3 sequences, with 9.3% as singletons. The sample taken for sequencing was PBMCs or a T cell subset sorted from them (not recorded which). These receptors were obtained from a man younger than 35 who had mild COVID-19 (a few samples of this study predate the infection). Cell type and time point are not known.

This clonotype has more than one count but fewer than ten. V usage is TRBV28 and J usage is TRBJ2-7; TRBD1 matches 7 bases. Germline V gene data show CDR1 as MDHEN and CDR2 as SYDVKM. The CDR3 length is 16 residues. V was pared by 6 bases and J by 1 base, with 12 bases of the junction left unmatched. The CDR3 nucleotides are TGTGCCAGCAGCTCCCCCGGACAGGTCCCTTCCTACGAGCAGTACGTC. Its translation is CASSSPGQVPSYEQYV.

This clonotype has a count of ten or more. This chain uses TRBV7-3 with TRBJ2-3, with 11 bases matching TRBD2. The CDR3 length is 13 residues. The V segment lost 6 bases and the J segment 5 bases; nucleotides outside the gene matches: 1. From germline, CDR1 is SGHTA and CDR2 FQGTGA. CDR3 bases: TGTGCCAGCAGACTAGCGGGGGAAGATACGCAGTATTTT. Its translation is CASRLAGEDTQYF.

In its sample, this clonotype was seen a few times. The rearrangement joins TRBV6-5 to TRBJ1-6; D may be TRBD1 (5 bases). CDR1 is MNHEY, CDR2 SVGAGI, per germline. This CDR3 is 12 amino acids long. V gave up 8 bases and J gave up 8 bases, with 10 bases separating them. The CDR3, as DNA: TGTGCCAGCCGGGACCGTTATTCACCCCTCCACTTT. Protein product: CASRDRYSPLHF.

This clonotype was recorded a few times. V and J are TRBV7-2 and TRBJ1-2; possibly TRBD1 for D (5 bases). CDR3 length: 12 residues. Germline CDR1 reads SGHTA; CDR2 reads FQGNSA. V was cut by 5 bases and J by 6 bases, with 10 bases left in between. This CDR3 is CASSVDSHGYTF. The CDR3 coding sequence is TGTGCCAGCAGCGTCGACAGCCATGGCTACACCTTC.

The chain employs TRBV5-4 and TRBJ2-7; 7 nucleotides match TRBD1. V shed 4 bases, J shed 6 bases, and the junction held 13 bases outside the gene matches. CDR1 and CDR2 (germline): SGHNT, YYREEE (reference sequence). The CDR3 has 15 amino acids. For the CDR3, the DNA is TGTGCCAGCAGCCGGAAGGGGGCGCCCAGTGGCGAGCAGTACTTC. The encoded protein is CASSRKGAPSGEQYF.

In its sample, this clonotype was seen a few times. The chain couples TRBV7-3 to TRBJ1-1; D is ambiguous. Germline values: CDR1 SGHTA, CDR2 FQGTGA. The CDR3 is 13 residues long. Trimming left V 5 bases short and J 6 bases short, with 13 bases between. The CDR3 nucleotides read TGTGCCAGCAGCCAGGTCAGCCGAGCTGAAGCTTTCTTT. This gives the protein CASSQVSRAEAFF.

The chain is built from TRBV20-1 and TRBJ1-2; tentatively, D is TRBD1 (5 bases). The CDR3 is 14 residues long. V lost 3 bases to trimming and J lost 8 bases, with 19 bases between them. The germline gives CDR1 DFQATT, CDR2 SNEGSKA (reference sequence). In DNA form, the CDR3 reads TGCAGTGCTAGTGGGTCAGGGACTATGAGCGGCTACACCTTC. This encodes CSASGSGTMSGYTF.

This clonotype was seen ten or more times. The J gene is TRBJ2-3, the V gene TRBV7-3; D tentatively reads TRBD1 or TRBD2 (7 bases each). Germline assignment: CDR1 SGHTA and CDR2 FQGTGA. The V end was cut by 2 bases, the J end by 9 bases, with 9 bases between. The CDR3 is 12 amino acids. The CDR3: CASSLQGGTQYF. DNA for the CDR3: TGTGCCAGCAGCTTACAGGGGGGGACGCAGTATTTT.

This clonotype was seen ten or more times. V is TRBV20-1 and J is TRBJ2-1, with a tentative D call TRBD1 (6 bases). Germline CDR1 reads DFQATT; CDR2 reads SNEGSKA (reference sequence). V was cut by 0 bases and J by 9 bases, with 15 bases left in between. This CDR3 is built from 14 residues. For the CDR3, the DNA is TGCAGTGCTAGAGACCCCAAAGGGGGTCCTGAGCAGTTCTTC. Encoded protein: CSARDPKGGPEQFF.

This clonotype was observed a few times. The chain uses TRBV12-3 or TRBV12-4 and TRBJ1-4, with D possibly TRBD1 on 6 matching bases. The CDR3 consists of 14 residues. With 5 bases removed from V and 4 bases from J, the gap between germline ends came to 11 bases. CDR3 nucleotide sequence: TGTGCCAGCAGTCGGACAGACTTTAATGAAAAACTGTTTTTT. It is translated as CASSRTDFNEKLFF.

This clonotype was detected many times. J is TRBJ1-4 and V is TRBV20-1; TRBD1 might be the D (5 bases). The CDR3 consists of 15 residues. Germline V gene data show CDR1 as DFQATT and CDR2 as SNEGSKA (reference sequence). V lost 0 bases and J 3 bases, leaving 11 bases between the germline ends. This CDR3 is CSARDGGNANEKLFF. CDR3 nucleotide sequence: TGCAGTGCTAGAGATGGGGGAAACGCTAATGAAAAACTGTTTTTT.

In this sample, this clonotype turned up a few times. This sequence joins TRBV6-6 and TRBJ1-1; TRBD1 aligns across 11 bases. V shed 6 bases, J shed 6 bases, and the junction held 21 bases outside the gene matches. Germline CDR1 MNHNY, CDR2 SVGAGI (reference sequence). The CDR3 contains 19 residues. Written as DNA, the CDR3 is TGTGCCAGCAGCACTATTCTCCCTAGATATCCGGGACAGGGGGCTGAAGCTTTCTTT. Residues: CASSTILPRYPGQGAEAFF.

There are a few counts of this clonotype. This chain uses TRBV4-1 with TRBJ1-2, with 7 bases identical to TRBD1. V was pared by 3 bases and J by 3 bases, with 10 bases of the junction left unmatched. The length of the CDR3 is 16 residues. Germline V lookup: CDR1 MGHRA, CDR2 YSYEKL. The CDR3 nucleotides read TGCGCCAGCAGCCACGCAGCCCGGGACAGCGACTATGGCTACACCTTC. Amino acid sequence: CASSHAARDSDYGYTF.

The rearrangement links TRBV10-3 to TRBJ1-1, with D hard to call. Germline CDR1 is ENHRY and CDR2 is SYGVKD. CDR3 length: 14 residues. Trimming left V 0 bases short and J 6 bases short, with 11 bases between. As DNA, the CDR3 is TGTGCCATCAGTGAGTCTCGGGGTTCATCTGAAGCTTTCTTT. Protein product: CAISESRGSSEAFF.

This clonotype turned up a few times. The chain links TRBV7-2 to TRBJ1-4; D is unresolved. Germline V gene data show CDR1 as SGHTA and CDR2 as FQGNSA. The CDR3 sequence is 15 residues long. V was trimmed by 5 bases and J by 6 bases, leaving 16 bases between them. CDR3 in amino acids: CASSPYWGPDEKLFF. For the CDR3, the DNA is TGTGCCAGCAGCCCGTATTGGGGTCCTGATGAAAAACTGTTTTTT. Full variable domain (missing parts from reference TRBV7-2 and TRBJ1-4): GAGVSQSPSNKVTEKGKDVELRCDPISGHTALYWYRQSLGQGLEFLIYFQGNSAPDKSGLPSDRFSAERTGGSVSTLTIQRTQQEDSAVYLCASSPYWGPDEKLFFGSGTQLSVL.